The clone carrying this T cell receptor beta chain was found a few times. Its antigen is currently unknown. This entry is derived from a study of T-cell memory formation after mild COVID-19. The CDR3 has 12 amino acids. CDR1 GTSNPN and CDR2 SVGIG come from the germline V gene (reference sequence). Trimming took 0 bases from V and 4 from J, leaving 7 bases between them. Via MiXCR, TCRdb re-called the 5' RACE reads, giving one row per CDR3 protein. Among about 390,000 distinct CDR3 sequences, roughly 20% were seen once, and the ten largest hold approximately 12%. Study-level findings and limits: CD4+ contracting clones were mainly CM and EM; CD8+ ones, EMRA. Whether second-wave clones peaking at day 37 were SARS-CoV-2 specific went unconfirmed.

The rearrangement uses TRBV30 and TRBJ2-7; perhaps TRBD1 as D (6 bases). Sequenced material: PBMCs or a T cell subset sorted from them (not recorded which). This TCR came from an adult woman who had mild COVID-19 (a few samples of this study predate the infection). Cell type and time point are not known. The CDR3 loop reads CAWSVRGYEQYF. The DNA for the CDR3 is TGTGCCTGGAGTGTAAGGGGGTACGAGCAGTACTTC.